The 9 T cell receptor beta chains presented below share a single source sample, sequenced in a study of shared clonotypes between healthy human individuals. TCRdb's copy holds only in-frame clones and misses some; the assay was immunoSEQ multiplex PCR. The sample holds 2 million to 2.5 million clones, 95% seen once. The sequencing input was naive CD4+ T cells sorted from blood. Documented subset: CD45RA+ positively selected. All receptors come from a man aged 18 to 30 in good health.

The chain carries TRBV2 and TRBJ2-3, with 9 bases identical to TRBD1. The CDR3 is 16 residues long. The V gene end was trimmed by 6 bases and the J gene end by 0 bases; junction bases not matched to a gene: 7. Germline V gives CDR1 SNHLY, CDR2 FYNNEI. The CDR3 nucleotides are TGTGCCAGCAGCGCTAACGGACAGGGGAGCACAGATACGCAGTATTTT. Translated: CASSANGQGSTDTQYF.

This clone was detected once. The chain links TRBV28 to TRBJ2-1; 10 bases are a match to TRBD2. The CDR3 spans 15 residues. The trim removed 7 bases at V and 4 bases at J, leaving 7 bases unmatched. Looked up from germline, CDR1 is MDHEN and CDR2 is SYDVKM. As DNA, the CDR3 is TGTGCCAGCAATTCCCAGGGACTAGCGTACAATGAGCAGTTCTTC. Its translation is CASNSQGLAYNEQFF.

This clone was detected only a few times. The chain employs TRBV13 and TRBJ2-3; 9 bases fit TRBD2. Germline CDR1 PRHDT, CDR2 FYEKMQ (reference sequence). V lost 5 bases to trimming and J lost 5 bases; unmatched junction nucleotides: 14. CDR3 length: 17 amino acids. This CDR3 is CASSPSEGASGEDTQYF. CDR3 sequence (DNA): TGTGCCAGCAGCCCGTCGGAAGGGGCTAGCGGGGAAGATACGCAGTATTTT.

DNA of the CDR3: TGTGCCAGCAGTCGCGGGACAGAGGAAAAACTGTTTTTT. Amino acids: CASSRGTEEKLFF. V gene TRBV6-6 combines with J gene TRBJ1-4, with TRBD1 identical over 7 bases. V lost 5 bases to trimming and J lost 8 bases; unmatched junction nucleotides: 5. CDR1 and CDR2 (germline): MNHNY, SVGAGI (reference sequence). The CDR3 spans 13 residues.

The rearrangement uses TRBV5-1 and TRBJ1-6; maybe TRBD1 (5 bases). Germline values: CDR1 SGHRS, CDR2 YFSETQ. V lost 4 bases and J lost 11, with 13 bases in between. This CDR3 contains 13 residues. The CDR3 region has the DNA TGCGCCAGCAGCGCAGGGTTGGGGACACCCCTCCACTTT. Its protein is CASSAGLGTPLHF.

The gene calls are TRBV7-2 and TRBJ2-5, with 10 bases that match TRBD2. With 10 bases clipped from V and 4 bases from J, the junction kept 12 bases outside the gene matches. The CDR3 sequence is 15 residues long. Germline CDR1 is SGHTA and CDR2 is FQGNSA. The CDR3 here is CATSGQAGGRETQYF. DNA of the CDR3: TGTGCCACCTCAGGGCAAGCGGGGGGGCGAGAGACCCAGTACTTC.

The rearrangement uses TRBV27 and TRBJ1-4; tentative D call: TRBD1 (5 bases). The V and J ends lost 6 bases and 7 bases respectively, with 12 bases between them. The CDR3 has 13 residues. CDR1 is MNHEY and CDR2 is SMNVEV in the germline V gene (reference sequence). DNA of the CDR3: TGTGCCAGCAGAAGGGGTCAGGGTGAAAAACTGTTTTTT. Translated: CASRRGQGEKLFF.

V and J are TRBV2 and TRBJ2-7, with 7 positions matching TRBD1. From germline, CDR1 is SNHLY and CDR2 FYNNEI. This CDR3 has 12 amino acids. Trimming cost V 1 base and J 11 bases; bases outside gene matches: 5. CDR3 nucleotide sequence: TGTGCCAGCAGTGAAGTTAAAGGGGGCAAGTACTTC. Protein product: CASSEVKGGKYF.

This chain links TRBV5-4 with TRBJ1-4, with 7 bases that match TRBD1. The germline gives CDR1 SGHNT, CDR2 YYREEE (reference sequence). The length of the CDR3 is 20 residues. J gave up 0 bases and V 2 bases, and 16 bases lay outside the gene matches. The CDR3 here is CASSFTTTGSFYPTNEKLFF. DNA of the CDR3: TGTGCCAGCAGCTTTACTACGACAGGGTCTTTCTATCCAACTAATGAAAAACTGTTTTTT.